The 12 T cell receptor beta chains reported below all come from one sample, sequenced in a study of monozygotic twins with inflammatory bowel disease. TCRdb reprocessed the 5' RACE reads, with one entry per CDR3 protein and no DNA. The sample table sets out more than 300,000 distinct CDR3 sequences. The specimen sequenced was blood. Every receptor here comes from a human donor with ulcerative colitis or Crohn's disease, or a healthy co-twin of an affected twin (not recorded which).

The gene calls are TRBV9 and TRBJ2-1; the TRBD2 assignment by TCRdb is unverifiable without DNA. In germline, CDR1 is SGDLS, CDR2 YYNGEE. The CDR3 is made up of 15 amino acids. CDR3: CASSSRLAGGNEQFF.

The chain couples TRBV18 to TRBJ1-6; without DNA, the TCRdb call of TRBD1 cannot be checked. The CDR3 extends over 18 amino acids. CDR1 and CDR2 (germline): KGHSH, LQKENI. The CDR3 sequence is CASSPIEQGSSYNSPLHF.

The rearrangement uses TRBV7-2 and TRBJ2-1; TCRdb's D call, TRBD1, is unchecked because there is no DNA. CDR1 is SGHTA and CDR2 is FQGNSA in the germline V gene. CDR3 size: 14 residues. The CDR3: CASSLDHRGNEQFF.

V and J are TRBV5-1 and TRBJ2-1; TCRdb selects TRBD2, and the lack of DNA leaves this call unchecked. The CDR3 spans 14 residues. Per the germline V gene, CDR1 is SGHRS and CDR2 is YFSETQ. The CDR3 here is CASSTGSLVDEQFF.

J is TRBJ2-7 and V is TRBV5-6; the D call from TCRdb, TRBD1, cannot be confirmed without DNA. The CDR3 runs to 14 residues. The germline CDR1 and CDR2 sequences are SGHDT and YYEEEE. The CDR3: CASSLVGTGLEQYF. The full variable domain, with the rest looked up from reference TRBV5-6 and TRBJ2-7, is DAGVTQSPTHLIKTRGQQVTLRCSPKSGHDTVSWYQQALGQGPQFIFQYYEEEERQRGNFPDRFSGHQFPNYSSELNVNALLLGDSALYLCASSLVGTGLEQYFGPGTRLTVT.

The J gene is TRBJ2-2, the V gene TRBV6-4; no DNA is available, so the TRBD1 call from TCRdb remains unchecked. Germline-derived CDR1 and CDR2 are MRHNA and SNTAGT. The CDR3 runs to 14 residues. The CDR3 spells CASSATGANGELFF.

The genes are TRBV3-1 and TRBJ2-7; TCRdb lists TRBD1, though no DNA is available to test this call. Germline CDR1 is LGHDT and CDR2 is YNNKEL (reference sequence). This CDR3 spans 16 amino acids. CDR3 in amino acids: CASSPGRDRGPYEQYF.

The V call is TRBV3-1, the J call TRBJ2-7; the D call of TRBD2 rests on TCRdb alone, since no DNA is present to check it. The CDR3 runs 14 residues. From germline, CDR1 is LGHDT and CDR2 YNNKEL (reference sequence). The CDR3 spells CASRPSGGAHEQYF.

The chain combines TRBV27 with TRBJ1-4. Germline V gene lookup returns CDR1 MNHEY and CDR2 SMNVEV (reference sequence). This CDR3 has 13 amino acids. CDR3 in amino acids: CASSIGTPEKLFF.

This chain connects TRBV19 to TRBJ2-7; TCRdb returns TRBD1, unconfirmable since there is no DNA. Germline lookup yields CDR1 LNHDA and CDR2 SQIVND (reference sequence). The CDR3 sequence is 15 residues long. The CDR3 sequence is CASSSRASFHYEQYF.

The chain combines TRBV12-3 or TRBV12-4 with TRBJ1-5; TCRdb calls TRBD1, which cannot be checked without DNA. This CDR3 has 15 amino acids. The CDR3 reads CASTLPGTGNQPQHF.

V and J are TRBV4-3 and TRBJ2-1; absent DNA, TCRdb's TRBD2 call cannot be checked. The CDR3 loop spans 14 amino acids. Germline CDR1 reads LGHNA; CDR2 reads YSLEER. The CDR3 loop reads CASSQRGPIDEQFF.